This is a list of T cell receptor beta chains from one sample in a study of CD8 T cells in Susac syndrome. Via MiXCR, TCRdb re-called the immunoSEQ multiplex PCR reads, giving one row per CDR3 protein. The repertoire holds about 190,000 distinct CDR3 sequences, 85% to 95% seen once, with about 0.15% in the top ten. Sequences were obtained from CD8+ T cells from PBMCs. The receptors here all came from a human donor with Susac syndrome. The CDR3 runs from the conserved cysteine through the conserved F or W. A D gene is named only where the DNA matches it firmly. Rows may omit the clone size; those that give it use once, few, many or a size class.

TRBJ2-3,TRBV6-5,NA,TRBD2,TGTGCCAGCAGTTCCTGGGGGGAGGGATCAGATACGCAGTATTTT,CASSSWGEGSDTQYF
TRBJ2-3,TRBV5-4,once,NA,TGTGCCAGCAGCTTTCCCTTGGATACGCAGTATTTT,CASSFPLDTQYF
TRBJ2-7,TRBV4-2,once,NA,TGTGCCAGCAGCCAAGTGGGGGTAGGTCTTTACTTC,CASSQVGVGLYF
TRBJ2-7,TRBV7-8,NA,NA,TGTGCCAGCAGCCGAGGGTGGGAGCAGTACTTC,CASSRGWEQYF
TRBJ2-2,TRBV7-2,NA,NA,TGTGCCAGCAGCTTCTCATTTACCGGGGAGCTGTTTTTT,CASSFSFTGELFF
TRBJ2-1,TRBV15,NA,NA,TGTGCCACCAGCAGAGATAGGGGGGGGCTTTACAATGAGCAGTTCTTC,CATSRDRGGLYNEQFF
TRBJ1-1,TRBV7-9,once,NA,TGTGCCAGCAGCCTTATCGGAACTGTGAACACTGAAGCTTTCTTT,CASSLIGTVNTEAFF
TRBJ1-1,TRBV5-6,NA,NA,TGTGCCAGCAAGTCCCTACCGGGAACAAACACTGAAGCTTTCTTT,CASKSLPGTNTEAFF
TRBJ1-2,TRBV20-1,NA,NA,TGCAGTGCTAGGAGGGTCTATGGCTACACCTTC,CSARRVYGYTF
TRBJ1-2,TRBV30,NA,NA,TGTGCCTGGAGTGGTGTTAGGAGGGGTCGCGTCTATGGCTACACCTTC,CAWSGVRRGRVYGYTF
TRBJ1-1,TRBV12-3/TRBV12-4,once,TRBD1,TGTGCCAGCAGTTTGACAGGGAGGGACACTGAAGCTTTCTTT,CASSLTGRDTEAFF